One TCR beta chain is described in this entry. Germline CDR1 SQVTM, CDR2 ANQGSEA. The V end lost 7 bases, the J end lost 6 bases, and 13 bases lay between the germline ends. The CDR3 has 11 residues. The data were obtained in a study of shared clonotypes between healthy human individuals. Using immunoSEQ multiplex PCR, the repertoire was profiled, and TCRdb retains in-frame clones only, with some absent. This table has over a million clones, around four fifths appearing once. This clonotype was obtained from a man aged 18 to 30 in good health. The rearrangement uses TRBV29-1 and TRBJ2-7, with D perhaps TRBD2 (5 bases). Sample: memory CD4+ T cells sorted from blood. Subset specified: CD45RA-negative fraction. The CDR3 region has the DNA TGCAGCGGGGAGATGAGGAGCGAGCAGTACTTC. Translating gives CSGEMRSEQYF.